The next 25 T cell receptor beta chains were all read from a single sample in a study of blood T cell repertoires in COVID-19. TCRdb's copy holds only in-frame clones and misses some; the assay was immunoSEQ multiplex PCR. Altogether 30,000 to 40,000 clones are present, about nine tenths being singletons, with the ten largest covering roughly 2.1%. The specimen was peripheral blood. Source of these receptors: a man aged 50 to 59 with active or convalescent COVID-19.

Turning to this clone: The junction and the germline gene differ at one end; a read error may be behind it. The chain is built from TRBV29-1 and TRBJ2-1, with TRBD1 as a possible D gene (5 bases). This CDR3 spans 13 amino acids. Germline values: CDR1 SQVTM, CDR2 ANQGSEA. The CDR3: CTFSLGLNNEQFF. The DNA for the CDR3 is TGTACCTTCAGCCTGGGGCTTAACAATGAGCAGTTCTTC.

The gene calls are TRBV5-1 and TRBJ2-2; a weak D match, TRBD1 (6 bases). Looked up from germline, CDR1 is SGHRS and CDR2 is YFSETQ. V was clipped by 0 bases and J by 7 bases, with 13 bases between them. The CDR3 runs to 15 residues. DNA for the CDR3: TGCGCCAGCAGCTTGGGGAGAACAGGGATCGGGGAGCTGTTTTTT. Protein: CASSLGRTGIGELFF.

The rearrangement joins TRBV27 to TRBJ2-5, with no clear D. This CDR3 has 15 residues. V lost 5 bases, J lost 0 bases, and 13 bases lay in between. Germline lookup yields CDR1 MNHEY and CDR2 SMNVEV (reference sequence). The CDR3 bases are TGTGCCAGCAGTCCTACGCTATCGTACCAAGAGACCCAGTACTTC. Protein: CASSPTLSYQETQYF.

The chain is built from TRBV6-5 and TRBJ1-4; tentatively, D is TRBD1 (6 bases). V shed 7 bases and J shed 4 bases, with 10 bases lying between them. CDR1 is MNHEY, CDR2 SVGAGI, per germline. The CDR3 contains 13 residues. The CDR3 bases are TGTGCCAGCAATCGCAGGGGTAATGAAAAACTGTTTTTT. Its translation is CASNRRGNEKLFF.

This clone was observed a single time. CDR3 sequence: CASSDWTGNQPQHF. The CDR3 DNA reads TGTGCCAGCAGTGATTGGACAGGGAATCAGCCCCAGCATTTT. This rearrangement joins TRBV2 to TRBJ1-5; the match to TRBD1 covers 8 bases. Germline loops: CDR1 SNHLY, CDR2 FYNNEI. The CDR3 contains 14 residues. Trimming took 3 bases from V and 4 from J; bases not matched to a gene: 2.

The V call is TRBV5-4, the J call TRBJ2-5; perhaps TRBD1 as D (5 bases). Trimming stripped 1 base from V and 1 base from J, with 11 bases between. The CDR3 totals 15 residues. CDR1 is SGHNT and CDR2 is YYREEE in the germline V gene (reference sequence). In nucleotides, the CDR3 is TGTGCCAGCAGCTTGCTGGCACAGGCCCAAGAGACCCAGTACTTC. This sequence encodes CASSLLAQAQETQYF.

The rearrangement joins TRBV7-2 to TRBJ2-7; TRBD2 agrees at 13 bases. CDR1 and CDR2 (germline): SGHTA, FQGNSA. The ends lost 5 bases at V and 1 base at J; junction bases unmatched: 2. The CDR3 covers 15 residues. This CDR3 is CASSQLAGGSYEQYF. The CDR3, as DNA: TGTGCCAGCAGCCAACTAGCGGGAGGGTCCTACGAGCAGTACTTC.

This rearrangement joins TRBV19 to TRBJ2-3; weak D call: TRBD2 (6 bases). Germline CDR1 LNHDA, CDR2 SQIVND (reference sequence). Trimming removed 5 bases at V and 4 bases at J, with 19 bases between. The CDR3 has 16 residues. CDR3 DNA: TGTGCCAGTAGTCTCCGGACTAAACCCAGGCCAGATACGCAGTATTTT. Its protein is CASSLRTKPRPDTQYF.

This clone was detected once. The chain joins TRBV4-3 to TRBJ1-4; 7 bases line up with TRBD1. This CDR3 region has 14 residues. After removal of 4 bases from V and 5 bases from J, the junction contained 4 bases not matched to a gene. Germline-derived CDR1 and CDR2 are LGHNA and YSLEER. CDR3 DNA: TGCGCCAGCAGCCTCGGACAGGCGAATGAAAAACTGTTTTTT. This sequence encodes CASSLGQANEKLFF.

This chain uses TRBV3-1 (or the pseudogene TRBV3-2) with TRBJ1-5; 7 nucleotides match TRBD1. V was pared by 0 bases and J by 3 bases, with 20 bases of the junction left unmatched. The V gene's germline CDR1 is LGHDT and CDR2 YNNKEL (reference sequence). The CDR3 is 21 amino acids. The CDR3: CASSQDPLPACDRVFNQPQHF. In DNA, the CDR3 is TGTGCCAGCAGCCAAGACCCCCTCCCGGCTTGTGACAGGGTTTTCAATCAGCCCCAGCATTTT.

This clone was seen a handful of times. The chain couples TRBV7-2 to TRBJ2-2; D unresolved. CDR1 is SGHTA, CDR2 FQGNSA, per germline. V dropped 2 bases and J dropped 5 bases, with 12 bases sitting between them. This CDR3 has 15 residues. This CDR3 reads CASSLMPPGTGELFF. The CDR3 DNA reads TGTGCCAGCAGCTTAATGCCCCCCGGGACCGGGGAGCTGTTTTTT.

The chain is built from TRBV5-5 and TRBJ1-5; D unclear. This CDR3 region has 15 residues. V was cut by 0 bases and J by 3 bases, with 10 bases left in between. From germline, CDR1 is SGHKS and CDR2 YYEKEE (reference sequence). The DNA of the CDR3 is TGTGCCAGCAGCTTGGATTGGGGAGACAATCAGCCCCAGCATTTT. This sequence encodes CASSLDWGDNQPQHF.

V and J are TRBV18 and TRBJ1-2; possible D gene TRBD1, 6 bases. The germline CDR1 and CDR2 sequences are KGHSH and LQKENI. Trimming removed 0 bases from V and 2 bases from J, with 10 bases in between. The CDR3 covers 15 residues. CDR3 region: CASSPPRGSNYGYTF. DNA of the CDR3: TGTGCCAGCTCACCACCCAGGGGCAGCAACTATGGCTACACCTTC.

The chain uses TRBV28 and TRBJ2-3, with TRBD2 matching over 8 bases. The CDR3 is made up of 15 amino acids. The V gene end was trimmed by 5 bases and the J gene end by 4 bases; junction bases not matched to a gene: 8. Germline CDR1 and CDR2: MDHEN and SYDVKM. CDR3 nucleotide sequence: TGTGCCAGCAGTAGAACAGCGGGAGCGTCAGATACGCAGTATTTT. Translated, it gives CASSRTAGASDTQYF.

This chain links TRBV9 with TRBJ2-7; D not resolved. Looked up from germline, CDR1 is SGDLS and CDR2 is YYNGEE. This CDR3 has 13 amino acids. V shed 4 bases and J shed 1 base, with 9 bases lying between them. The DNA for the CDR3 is TGTGCCAGCAGCCCTCCGTCGTCCTACGAGCAGTACTTC. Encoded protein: CASSPPSSYEQYF. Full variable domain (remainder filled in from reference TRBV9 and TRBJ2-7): DSGVTQTPKHLITATGQRVTLRCSPRSGDLSVYWYQQSLDQGLQFLIQYYNGEERAKGNILERFSAQQFPDLHSELNLSSLELGDSALYFCASSPPSSYEQYFGPGTRLTVT.

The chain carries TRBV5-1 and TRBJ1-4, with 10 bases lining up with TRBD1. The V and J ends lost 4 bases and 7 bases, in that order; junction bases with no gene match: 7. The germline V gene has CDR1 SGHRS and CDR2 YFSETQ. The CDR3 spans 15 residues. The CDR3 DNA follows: TGCGCCAGCAGCCCCCGGACAGGGGGTTTTGAAAAACTGTTTTTT. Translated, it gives CASSPRTGGFEKLFF.

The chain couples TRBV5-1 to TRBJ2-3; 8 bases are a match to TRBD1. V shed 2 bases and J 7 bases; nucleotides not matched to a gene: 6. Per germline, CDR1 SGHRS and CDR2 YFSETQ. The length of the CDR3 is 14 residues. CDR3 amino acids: CASSFRGQVYTQYF. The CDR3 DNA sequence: TGCGCCAGCAGCTTCCGGGGACAGGTTTATACGCAGTATTTT.

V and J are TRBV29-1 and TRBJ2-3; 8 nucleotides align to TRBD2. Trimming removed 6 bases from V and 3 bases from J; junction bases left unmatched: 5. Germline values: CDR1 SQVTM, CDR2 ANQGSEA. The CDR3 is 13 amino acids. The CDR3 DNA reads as TGCAGCGTGGTCCCTAGCGGGACAGATACGCAGTATTTT. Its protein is CSVVPSGTDTQYF.

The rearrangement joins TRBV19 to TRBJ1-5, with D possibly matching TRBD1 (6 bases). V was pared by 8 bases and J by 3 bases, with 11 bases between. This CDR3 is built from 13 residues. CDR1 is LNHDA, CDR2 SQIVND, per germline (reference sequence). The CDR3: CASLGAYNQPQHF. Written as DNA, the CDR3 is TGTGCCAGTTTGGGGGCCTACAATCAGCCCCAGCATTTT.

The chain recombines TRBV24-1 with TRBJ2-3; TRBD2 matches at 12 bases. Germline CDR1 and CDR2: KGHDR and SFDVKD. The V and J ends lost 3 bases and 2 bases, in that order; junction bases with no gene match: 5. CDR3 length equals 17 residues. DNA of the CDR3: TGTGCCACCAGTGATACCGGACTAGCGGGGTTCACAGATACGCAGTATTTT. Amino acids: CATSDTGLAGFTDTQYF.

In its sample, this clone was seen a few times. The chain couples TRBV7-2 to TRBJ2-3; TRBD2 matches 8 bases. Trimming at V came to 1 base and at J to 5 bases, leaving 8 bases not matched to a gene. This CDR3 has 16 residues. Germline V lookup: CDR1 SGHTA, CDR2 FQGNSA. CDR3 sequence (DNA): TGTGCCAGCAGCTTAGGATTCCGGGGGGGGGAAGATACGCAGTATTTT. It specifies CASSLGFRGGEDTQYF. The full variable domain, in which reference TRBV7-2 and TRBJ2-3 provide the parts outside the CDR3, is GAGVSQSPSNKVTEKGKDVELRCDPISGHTALYWYRQSLGQGLEFLIYFQGNSAPDKSGLPSDRFSAERTGGSVSTLTIQRTQQEDSAVYLCASSLGFRGGEDTQYFGPGTRLTVL.

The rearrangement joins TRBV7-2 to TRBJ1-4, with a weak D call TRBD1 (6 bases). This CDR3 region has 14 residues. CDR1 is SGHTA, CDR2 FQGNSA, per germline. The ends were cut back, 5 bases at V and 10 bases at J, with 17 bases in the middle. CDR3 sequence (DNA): TGTGCCAGCAGCGAAGTGGGGGGGCAAGGAAAACTGTTTTTT. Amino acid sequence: CASSEVGGQGKLFF. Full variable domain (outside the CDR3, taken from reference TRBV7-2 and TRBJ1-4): GAGVSQSPSNKVTEKGKDVELRCDPISGHTALYWYRQSLGQGLEFLIYFQGNSAPDKSGLPSDRFSAERTGGSVSTLTIQRTQQEDSAVYLCASSEVGGQGKLFFGSGTQLSVL.

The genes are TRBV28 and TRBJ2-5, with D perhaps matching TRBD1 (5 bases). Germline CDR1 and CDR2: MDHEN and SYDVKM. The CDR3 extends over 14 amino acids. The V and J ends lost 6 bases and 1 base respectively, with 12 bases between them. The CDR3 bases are TGTGCCAGCAGCCCCAGACAGCTCCAAGAGACCCAGTACTTC. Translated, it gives CASSPRQLQETQYF.

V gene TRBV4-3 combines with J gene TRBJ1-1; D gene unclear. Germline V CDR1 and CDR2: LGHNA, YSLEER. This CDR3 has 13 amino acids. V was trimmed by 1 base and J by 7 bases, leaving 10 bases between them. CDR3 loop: CASSQGPTSEAFF. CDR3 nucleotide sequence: TGCGCCAGCAGCCAAGGGCCGACTAGTGAAGCTTTCTTT.

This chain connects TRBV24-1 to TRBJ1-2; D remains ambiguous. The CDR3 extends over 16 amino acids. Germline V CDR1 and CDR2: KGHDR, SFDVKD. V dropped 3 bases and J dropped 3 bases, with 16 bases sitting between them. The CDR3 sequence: CATSDPARNGDYGYTF. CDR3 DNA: TGTGCCACCAGTGATCCCGCCCGAAACGGGGACTATGGCTACACCTTC.